The 30 T cell receptor beta chains listed next were all sequenced from one sample in a study of blood T cell repertoires in COVID-19. Generated by immunoSEQ multiplex PCR, the TCRdb table keeps only in-frame clones and is missing some. Of a few hundred thousand clones in the sample, around 83% are singletons; the top ten hold approximately 2%. Sequenced: peripheral blood. Every receptor here comes from a man under 40 who had recovered from COVID-19.

J is TRBJ2-5 and V is TRBV11-2; weak D call: TRBD1 (5 bases). CDR3 length equals 13 residues. The germline CDR1 and CDR2 sequences are SGHAT and FQNNGV. Trimming shortened V by 4 bases and J by 5 bases, and 11 bases separated the two germline ends. The CDR3 bases are TGTGCCAGCAGCTCCGCAGGGAAGGAGACCCAGTACTTC. This sequence encodes CASSSAGKETQYF.

This chain uses TRBV5-1 with TRBJ2-5, with 10 bases aligning to TRBD2. The germline V gene has CDR1 SGHRS and CDR2 YFSETQ. This CDR3 is 15 amino acids long. J lost 1 base, V lost 3 bases, and 3 bases had no gene match. The CDR3 loop reads CASSWSGGAQETQYF. CDR3 DNA: TGCGCCAGCAGCTGGAGCGGGGGGGCCCAAGAGACCCAGTACTTC. The full variable domain, rest sourced from reference TRBV5-1 and TRBJ2-5, is KAGVTQTPRYLIKTRGQQVTLSCSPISGHRSVSWYQQTPGQGLQFLFEYFSETQRNKGNFPGRFSGRQFSNSRSEMNVSTLELGDSALYLCASSWSGGAQETQYFGPGTRLLVL.

This chain links TRBV5-1 with TRBJ2-1; D might be TRBD1 (6 bases). Germline CDR1 SGHRS, CDR2 YFSETQ. The V gene lost 1 base and the J gene lost 4 bases, with 12 bases spanning the gap. CDR3 length: 15 amino acids. The CDR3 reads CASSLLTGQYNEQFF. DNA for the CDR3: TGCGCCAGCAGCTTGTTAACAGGGCAGTACAATGAGCAGTTCTTC.

The rearrangement links TRBV10-3 to TRBJ1-2; TRBD1 matches 7 bases. The CDR3 consists of 13 residues. Germline CDR1 and CDR2: ENHRY and SYGVKD. The ends lost 7 bases at V and 6 bases at J; junction bases unmatched: 8. The CDR3 DNA reads TGTGCCATCACCCCGACAGGGTTTCATGGCTACACCTTC. This translates into CAITPTGFHGYTF.

This clone was seen just once. The rearrangement links TRBV11-2 to TRBJ2-5; D gene ambiguous. CDR1 and CDR2 (germline): SGHAT, FQNNGV. Trimming removed 0 bases from V and 5 bases from J, with 4 bases in between. The CDR3 consists of 12 residues. The CDR3 loop reads CASSLDGETQYF. Here the CDR3 DNA reads TGTGCCAGCAGCTTAGACGGTGAGACCCAGTACTTC.

The rearrangement links TRBV7-8 to TRBJ2-5; possible D gene TRBD1, 6 bases. The germline V gene has CDR1 SGHVS and CDR2 FQNEAQ. This CDR3 is built from 14 residues. The V gene lost 1 base and the J gene lost 4 bases, with 10 bases spanning the gap. CDR3 coding DNA: TGTGCCAGCAGCTTAGTAATCAGGGGAGAGACCCAGTACTTC. It translates to CASSLVIRGETQYF.

J is TRBJ1-4 and V is TRBV4-1; a weak D match, TRBD1 (5 bases). Germline V CDR1 and CDR2: MGHRA, YSYEKL. The V end lost 4 bases, the J end lost 4 bases, and 16 bases lay between the germline ends. The CDR3 is made up of 16 amino acids. In nucleotides, the CDR3 is TGCGCCAGCAGCCGCCTTCGATGGGGCGTTAATGAAAAACTGTTTTTT. It yields the protein CASSRLRWGVNEKLFF.

This clone was recorded once. The V call is TRBV21-1, the J call TRBJ1-2; the table's D call, TRBD1, has no DNA check behind it. TRBV21-1 corresponds to a pseudogene. The CDR3 has 13 amino acids. The CDR3 DNA reads as TGTGCCAGCAGCACCACAGGGGAAGGTGGCTACACCTTC. Translation: CASSTTGEGGYTF.

The J gene is TRBJ2-2, the V gene TRBV5-1, with 13 bases identical to TRBD2. Per germline, CDR1 SGHRS and CDR2 YFSETQ. Trimming removed 4 bases from V and 6 bases from J; junction bases left unmatched: 6. The CDR3 consists of 16 residues. The CDR3 spells CASSLQTSGGPGELFF. For the CDR3, the DNA is TGCGCCAGCAGCCTCCAGACTAGCGGGGGGCCCGGGGAGCTGTTTTTT.

This chain connects TRBV3-1 (or the pseudogene TRBV3-2) to TRBJ1-1; 7 bases agree with TRBD1. Looked up from germline, CDR1 is LGHDT and CDR2 is YNNKEL (reference sequence). V shed 1 base, J shed 7 bases, and the junction held 3 bases outside the gene matches. The length of the CDR3 is 13 residues. The CDR3 protein is CASSQGRQGEAFF. CDR3 sequence (DNA): TGTGCCAGCAGCCAAGGGAGACAGGGTGAAGCTTTCTTT.

The chain carries TRBV7-9 and TRBJ2-2; D may be TRBD2 (5 bases). The CDR3 runs to 14 residues. The V end was cut by 5 bases, the J end by 4 bases, with 11 bases between. Germline CDR1 is SEHNR and CDR2 is FQNEAQ (reference sequence). CDR3 residues: CASSTTEVTGELFF. CDR3 nucleotide sequence: TGTGCCAGCAGCACGACGGAGGTCACCGGGGAGCTGTTTTTT.

The rearrangement joins TRBV6-5 to TRBJ2-1, with 9 nucleotides matching TRBD1. V gave up 0 bases and J gave up 8 bases; unmatched junction bases: 8. This CDR3 region has 16 residues. CDR1 is MNHEY, CDR2 SVGAGI, per germline. The CDR3 loop is CASSYSGGTGSYEQFF. Here the CDR3 DNA reads TGTGCCAGCAGTTACTCAGGAGGGACAGGGTCTTATGAGCAGTTCTTC.

This chain links TRBV6-6 with TRBJ1-3, with 7 bases aligning to TRBD1. With V trimmed by 8 bases and J by 0 bases, 4 bases remained unmatched. The CDR3 runs to 14 residues. Germline CDR1 reads MNHNY; CDR2 reads SVGAGI (reference sequence). The CDR3 loop reads CASRTGRSGNTIYF. CDR3 in DNA: TGTGCCAGCCGGACAGGCCGCTCTGGAAACACCATATATTTT.

The CDR3 region is CASRTAGKAGELFF. The CDR3 DNA reads TGTGCCAGCAGGACCGCGGGGAAGGCCGGGGAGCTGTTTTTT. The V and J genes are TRBV5-4 and TRBJ2-2; D possibly corresponds to TRBD2 (6 bases). The CDR3 totals 14 residues. V lost 5 bases and J 6 bases, leaving 14 bases between the germline ends. Per germline, CDR1 SGHNT and CDR2 YYREEE (reference sequence).

The chain has TRBV19 and TRBJ1-5, with D possibly TRBD1 on 5 matching bases. Trimming pared 3 bases from V and 2 bases from J, leaving 8 bases between. The CDR3 consists of 14 residues. Germline V lookup: CDR1 LNHDA, CDR2 SQIVND (reference sequence). The CDR3 DNA reads TGTGCCAGTAGTATGTGGGGGGGCAATCAGCCCCAGCATTTT. It codes for CASSMWGGNQPQHF.

This clone was counted only a few times. The gene calls are TRBV19 and TRBJ1-5; D is undetermined. V lost 7 bases and J 0 bases, leaving 13 bases between the germline ends. CDR1 is LNHDA and CDR2 is SQIVND in the germline V gene (reference sequence). This CDR3 region has 15 residues. In DNA form, the CDR3 reads TGTGCCAGTACTCCCAATTCGGTTAGCAATCAGCCCCAGCATTTT. It specifies CASTPNSVSNQPQHF.

This clone was detected only a few times. The chain couples TRBV5-1 to TRBJ1-2, with 7 bases identical to TRBD1. Germline CDR1 SGHRS, CDR2 YFSETQ. After removal of 2 bases from V and 4 bases from J, the junction contained 8 bases not matched to a gene. The CDR3 is 15 residues long. DNA for the CDR3: TGCGCCAGCAGCTTAGATTCAGGGGGACTCTATGGCTACACCTTC. This codes for CASSLDSGGLYGYTF.

This clone has a handful of counts. The gene calls are TRBV10-3 and TRBJ1-2; TRBD1 might be the D (5 bases). This CDR3 contains 13 residues. CDR1 and CDR2 (germline): ENHRY, SYGVKD. V was cut by 2 bases and J by 7 bases, with 11 bases left in between. The CDR3 nucleotides read TGTGCCATCAGTGAGCCTGGGAGGGGTGGCTACACCTTC. This gives the protein CAISEPGRGGYTF.

J is TRBJ1-1 and V is TRBV2, with 7 bases aligning to TRBD1. This CDR3 comprises 13 residues. J lost 0 bases, V lost 10 bases, and 5 bases had no gene match. Germline CDR1 and CDR2: SNHLY and FYNNEI. The CDR3 region is CAINRGMNTEAFF. The CDR3 bases are TGTGCCATCAACAGGGGAATGAACACTGAAGCTTTCTTT.

This chain joins TRBV10-3 and TRBJ1-6; TRBD1 matches 9 bases. CDR3 length: 15 amino acids. The V segment lost 3 bases and the J segment 10 bases; nucleotides outside the gene matches: 7. CDR1 is ENHRY and CDR2 is SYGVKD in the germline V gene. CDR3 DNA: TGTGCCATCAGTGACGGGACAGGGAGTGGATCACCCCTCCACTTT. Translating gives CAISDGTGSGSPLHF.

This chain connects TRBV5-4 to TRBJ1-1; no clear D gene. Germline V CDR1 and CDR2: SGHNT, YYREEE (reference sequence). Trimming left V 4 bases short and J 1 base short, with 11 bases between. The CDR3 has 14 amino acids. The DNA for the CDR3 is TGTGCCAGCAGCCCAACCCGGGAGAACACTGAAGCTTTCTTT. This translates into CASSPTRENTEAFF.

The CDR3 sequence: CASRLGSPGNTIYF. DNA of the CDR3: TGTGCCAGCAGGCTAGGCAGTCCTGGAAACACCATATATTTT. V usage is TRBV5-8 and J usage is TRBJ1-3; D remains ambiguous. Germline loops: CDR1 SGHTS, CDR2 YDEGEE. This CDR3 contains 14 residues. V was clipped by 5 bases and J by 2 bases, with 11 bases between them.

The V gene is TRBV11-1, the J gene TRBJ2-1; TRBD2 matches at 7 bases. The V and J ends lost 5 bases and 10 bases, in that order; junction bases with no gene match: 8. Germline CDR1 is SGHAT and CDR2 is FQDESV (reference sequence). The CDR3 consists of 13 residues. The DNA of the CDR3 is TGTGCCAGCAGCATGACTAGCCTAGGGGAGCAGTTCTTC. Translating gives CASSMTSLGEQFF.

The V call is TRBV2, the J call TRBJ1-5; D is perhaps TRBD1 (5 bases). CDR1 is SNHLY and CDR2 is FYNNEI in the germline V gene. The CDR3 totals 15 residues. V was trimmed by 6 bases and J by 6 bases, leaving 18 bases between them. The chain's CDR3 is CASSQSGGYGQPQHF. CDR3 DNA: TGTGCCAGCAGCCAGTCCGGGGGGTACGGTCAGCCCCAGCATTTT.

The V gene is TRBV12-5, the J gene TRBJ2-1, with TRBD1 matching over 7 bases. Trimming at V came to 1 base and at J to 5 bases, leaving 8 bases not matched to a gene. The CDR3 has 16 residues. Germline CDR1 and CDR2: LGHNT and FRNRAP. The CDR3 DNA reads as TGTGCTAGTGGTTTGGGGGTCGACAGGGTCCACAATGAGCAGTTCTTC. This gives the protein CASGLGVDRVHNEQFF.

This clone was picked up a small number of times. This rearrangement joins TRBV12-1 to TRBJ2-2; the table's D gene call, TRBD1, was not cross checked with the DNA. TRBV12-1 corresponds to a pseudogene. This CDR3 comprises 15 residues. DNA of the CDR3: TGTGCCAGCAGCTTCCCCCCACATAACACCGGGGAGCTGTTTTTT. It codes for CASSFPPHNTGELFF.

Note on this clone: Additional DNA sequences in this sample encode the identical CDR3. This chain links TRBV7-9 with TRBJ1-2, with 9 positions matching TRBD1. CDR3 length equals 14 residues. The V and J ends lost 5 bases and 1 base, in that order; junction bases with no gene match: 2. The germline CDR1 and CDR2 sequences are SEHNR and FQNEAQ (reference sequence). CDR3 sequence reads: CASSPTGGNYGYTF. In nucleotides, the CDR3 is TGTGCCAGCAGCCCGACAGGGGGTAACTATGGCTACACCTTC.

The chain carries TRBV6-6 and TRBJ1-5; possibly TRBD1 for D (6 bases). Germline values: CDR1 MNHNY, CDR2 SVGAGI (reference sequence). CDR3 length equals 15 residues. Trimming left V 4 bases short and J 1 base short, with 11 bases between. Here the CDR3 reads CASSFGGQSNQPQHF. CDR3 in DNA: TGTGCCAGCAGTTTTGGGGGCCAGAGCAATCAGCCCCAGCATTTT.

V gene TRBV10-3 combines with J gene TRBJ1-2, with D possibly matching TRBD1 (5 bases). V was pared by 4 bases and J by 2 bases, with 11 bases between. There are 14 residues in the CDR3. Germline V gene sequence: CDR1 ENHRY, CDR2 SYGVKD. CDR3 nucleotide sequence: TGTGCCATCAGTGGGGGCCAGGAAAACTATGGCTACACCTTC. Translated, it gives CAISGGQENYGYTF.

The chain joins TRBV11-3 to TRBJ2-1, with 9 bases lining up with TRBD1. This CDR3 region has 15 residues. CDR1 SGHNT and CDR2 YENEEA come from the germline V gene. V gave up 0 bases and J gave up 4 bases; unmatched junction bases: 1. CDR3 DNA sequence: TGTGCCAGCAGCTTAGAGGGACAGGGATACAATGAGCAGTTCTTC. This sequence encodes CASSLEGQGYNEQFF. Full variable domain (rest looked up from reference TRBV11-3 and TRBJ2-1): EAGVVQSPRYKIIEKKQPVAFWCNPISGHNTLYWYLQNLGQGPELLIRYENEEAVDDSQLPKDRFSAERLKGVDSTLKIQPAELGDSAVYLCASSLEGQGYNEQFFGPGTRLTVL.